The present entry profiles one TCR beta chain with its context. The sample is drawn from a study of blood T cell repertoires in COVID-19. Profiled with immunoSEQ multiplex PCR; TCRdb holds only in-frame clones, not every one. The sample has more than 300,000 clones, about 90% seen once. The CDR3 contains 17 residues. The V gene end was trimmed by 4 bases and the J gene end by 0 bases; junction bases not matched to a gene: 4. Germline values: CDR1 LNHDA, CDR2 SQIVND (reference sequence). The rearrangement links TRBV19 to TRBJ2-1, with 12 positions matching TRBD2. The receptor comes from a man in his forties or fifties in a cohort exposed to, infected with or recovered from COVID-19 (not recorded which). Sequenced: PBMCs or T cells enriched from blood (not recorded which). The DNA of the CDR3 is TGTGCCAGTAGTACGGGACTAGCGGGTTTCTCCTACAATGAGCAGTTCTTC. Translating gives CASSTGLAGFSYNEQFF.